This is a list of T cell receptor beta chains from one sample in a study of T cell responses to AZD1222 COVID-19 vaccine. This table comes from immunoSEQ multiplex PCR, and its TCRdb copy is limited to in-frame clones, with some not included. The table has 30,000 to 35,000 clones, just over 90% seen once. The sequenced sample was peripheral blood, obtained on day 0 of AZD1222 vaccination. The origin of the receptors is an adult in good health. CDR3s include the opening cysteine and the closing phenylalanine or tryptophan. The D gene is left open where the match is weak. The size field is filled for only some rows; it gives once, few, many or a size class.

CDR3 protein,CDR3 DNA,clone size,D gene,CDR3 length,J gene,V gene
CASGFGTGEETQYF,TGTGCTAGTGGTTTCGGGACAGGGGAAGAGACCCAGTACTTC,-,TRBD1,14,TRBJ2-5,TRBV12-5
CASSQDPRLAGFVGELFF,TGTGCCAGCAGCCAAGATCCCCGACTAGCGGGTTTTGTCGGGGAGCTGTTTTTT,-,TRBD2,18,TRBJ2-2,TRBV3-1/TRBV3-2
CASSIDLGGNYEQYF,TGTGCCAGTAGTATAGATCTGGGAGGGAACTACGAGCAGTACTTC,once,TRBD2,15,TRBJ2-7,TRBV19
CAWRGTGPGQPQHF,TGTGCCTGGAGGGGGACAGGGCCGGGTCAGCCCCAGCATTTT,once,TRBD1,14,TRBJ1-5,TRBV30
CAWSSRGTGHSPLHF,TGTGCCTGGAGTTCCCGGGGGACAGGTCATTCACCCCTCCACTTT,-,TRBD1,15,TRBJ1-6,TRBV30
CASSVGGEYQPQHF,TGTGCCAGCAGCGTAGGGGGGGAGTATCAGCCCCAGCATTTT,-,-,14,TRBJ1-5,TRBV9
CAISAGGRGYTF,TGTGCCATCAGCGCAGGGGGCCGTGGCTACACCTTC,-,TRBD1,12,TRBJ1-2,TRBV10-3
CASTALGQISTDTQYF,TGTGCCAGTACCGCCTTGGGACAGATTAGCACAGATACGCAGTATTTT,-,TRBD1,16,TRBJ2-3,TRBV19
CASSYSGTGREKLFF,TGTGCCAGCAGTTACTCGGGGACTGGCCGGGAAAAACTGTTTTTT,-,-,15,TRBJ1-4,TRBV6-5
CASSLGLAGGDTQYF,TGCGCCAGCAGCTTGGGACTAGCGGGTGGAGATACGCAGTATTTT,-,TRBD2,15,TRBJ2-3,TRBV5-1
CASSGTGRQPQHF,TGTGCCAGCAGTGGGACAGGGAGACAGCCCCAGCATTTT,-,TRBD1,13,TRBJ1-5,TRBV6-1
CASSQATGGSIGELFF,TGTGCCAGCAGCCAAGCGACCGGGGGCTCAATCGGGGAGCTGTTTTTT,-,-,16,TRBJ2-2,TRBV3-1/TRBV3-2
CASSLTQGAGETQYF,TGCGCCAGCAGCCTAACACAGGGGGCAGGGGAGACCCAGTACTTC,-,TRBD1,15,TRBJ2-5,TRBV5-1
CASSYTGTGGTEAFF,TGTGCCAGCAGTTACACCGGGACAGGGGGCACTGAAGCTTTCTTT,-,TRBD1,15,TRBJ1-1,TRBV6-5
CASHRSGGTYEQYF,TGTGCCAGCCATAGGTCGGGGGGGACCTACGAGCAGTACTTC,once,TRBD2,14,TRBJ2-7,TRBV5-4
CASSQEQHTYSGNTIYF,TGTGCCAGCAGCCAAGAACAGCATACATACTCTGGAAACACCATATATTTT,-,-,17,TRBJ1-3,TRBV14
CASSQLNEQFF,TGTGCCAGCAGCCAATTGAATGAGCAGTTCTTC,-,-,11,TRBJ2-1,TRBV4-2
CASSPGGIPNYGYTF,TGTGCCAGCAGCCCTGGCGGAATACCTAACTATGGCTACACCTTC,-,-,15,TRBJ1-2,TRBV5-4
CAWGGTGTLYF,TGTGCCTGGGGGGGGACAGGGACCCTATATTTT,-,TRBD1,11,TRBJ1-3,TRBV30
CSVRQGSETQYF,TGCAGCGTCCGTCAGGGGTCCGAGACCCAGTACTTC,-,-,12,TRBJ2-5,TRBV29-1
CACPDRGRFGYTF,TGTGCCTGCCCGGACAGGGGGCGTTTTGGCTACACCTTC,-,TRBD1,13,TRBJ1-2,TRBV30
CASSSTGRSYTF,TGTGCCAGCAGCTCCACGGGTAGGAGCTACACCTTC,few,-,12,TRBJ1-2,TRBV11-2
CASSYGNTIYF,TGTGCCAGCAGTTACGGAAACACCATATATTTT,-,-,11,TRBJ1-3,TRBV6-5
CASSPDPDWTPLHF,TGTGCCAGCAGCCCCGATCCGGACTGGACACCCCTCCACTTT,-,-,14,TRBJ1-6,TRBV5-5
CASSLEGNTDTQYF,TGTGCCAGCAGCTTAGAGGGAAACACAGATACGCAGTATTTT,-,-,14,TRBJ2-3,TRBV11-2
CASSPTSPGNTIYF,TGTGCCAGCTCACCTACCTCCCCTGGAAACACCATATATTTT,-,-,14,TRBJ1-3,TRBV18
CATASGGYNEQFF,TGCGCCACCGCTAGCGGGGGGTACAATGAGCAGTTCTTC,once,TRBD2,13,TRBJ2-1,TRBV5-1
CAWSVLGQTQYF,TGTGCCTGGAGTGTATTGGGACAGACGCAGTATTTT,-,TRBD1,12,TRBJ2-3,TRBV30
CASSEVADNSPLHF,TGTGCCAGCAGTGAAGTTGCAGATAATTCACCCCTCCACTTT,few,-,14,TRBJ1-6,TRBV6-1
CASSLGGVGYTF,TGTGCCAGCAGCCTCGGAGGGGTGGGCTACACCTTC,-,-,12,TRBJ1-2,TRBV5-4
CASSDWTDDYEQYF,TGTGCCAGCAGTGATTGGACGGACGACTACGAGCAGTACTTC,-,-,14,TRBJ2-7,TRBV6-1
CASSPDRARRETQYF,TGTGCCAGCTCACCCGACAGGGCTCGGCGTGAGACCCAGTACTTC,-,TRBD1,15,TRBJ2-5,TRBV18
CASTNRGGETQYF,TGTGCCAGCACAAACAGGGGGGGAGAGACCCAGTACTTC,-,-,13,TRBJ2-5,TRBV7-2
CASSYDGGGAYEQYF,TGTGCCAGCAGTTACGACGGCGGGGGGGCCTACGAGCAGTACTTC,-,TRBD2,15,TRBJ2-7,TRBV6-5
CASSDSNQPQHF,TGTGCCAGCAGTGATAGCAATCAGCCCCAGCATTTT,once,-,12,TRBJ1-5,TRBV2
CATSDLKVYNSPLHF,TGTGCCACCAGTGATTTGAAAGTATATAATTCACCCCTCCACTTT,-,-,15,TRBJ1-6,TRBV24-1
CASSPGTPPETQYF,TGTGCCAGCAGTCCAGGGACCCCTCCGGAGACCCAGTACTTC,-,-,14,TRBJ2-5,TRBV6-2/TRBV6-3
CASSLAAGGDSPLHF,TGTGCCAGCAGCTTAGCTGCGGGGGGGGATTCACCCCTCCACTTT,-,-,15,TRBJ1-6,TRBV7-9
CSVYGGSGNTIYF,TGCAGCGTTTATGGAGGGTCTGGAAACACCATATATTTT,-,-,13,TRBJ1-3,TRBV29-1
CASSLRGQGGNTIYF,TGTGCCAGCAGCCTTCGGGGACAGGGTGGAAACACCATATATTTT,-,TRBD1,15,TRBJ1-3,TRBV13
CASSSRTDRNQPQHF,TGTGCCAGCAGCTCACGGACGGACAGGAATCAGCCCCAGCATTTT,-,TRBD1,15,TRBJ1-5,TRBV7-2
CASSFHGREQYF,TGTGCCAGCAGTTTTCATGGGCGAGAGCAGTACTTC,-,-,12,TRBJ2-7,TRBV12-3/TRBV12-4
CASSQNRILGNQPQHF,TGTGCCAGCAGCCAGAACAGGATCTTGGGCAATCAGCCCCAGCATTTT,-,-,16,TRBJ1-5,TRBV6-2/TRBV6-3
CASSDPLLIYNEKLFF,TGTGCCAGCAGTGACCCCCTACTTATTTACAATGAAAAACTGTTTTTT,-,-,16,TRBJ1-4,TRBV6-1
CASSVGGSPNQPQHF,TGTGCCAGCAGCGTCGGGGGTTCCCCAAATCAGCCCCAGCATTTT,once,-,15,TRBJ1-5,TRBV9
CASSWTETGELFF,TGTGCCAGCAGTTGGACCGAGACCGGGGAGCTGTTTTTT,-,-,13,TRBJ2-2,TRBV6-2/TRBV6-3
CASSPTGGMNTEAFF,TGTGCCAGCAGCCCGACAGGGGGGATGAACACTGAAGCTTTCTTT,-,TRBD1,15,TRBJ1-1,TRBV5-4
CASSPWDTNSYEQYF,TGTGCCAGCAGCCCTTGGGACACTAACTCTTACGAGCAGTACTTC,-,-,15,TRBJ2-7,TRBV7-8
CSVGLAGGPTGELFF,TGCAGCGTCGGACTAGCGGGGGGCCCCACCGGGGAGCTGTTTTTT,-,TRBD2,15,TRBJ2-2,TRBV29-1
CASRSGGANSYNSPLHF,TGTGCCAGCAGGTCCGGCGGGGCCAACTCCTATAATTCACCCCTCCACTTT,-,-,17,TRBJ1-6,TRBV5-5
CASSSSDRVGYGYTF,-,-,-,15,TRBJ1-2,TRBV27
CASGSPGTQHF,TGTGCTAGTGGTTCCCCGGGAACCCAGCATTTT,-,-,11,TRBJ1-5,TRBV12-5
CAWSPQGDQPQHF,TGTGCCTGGAGTCCACAGGGGGATCAGCCCCAGCATTTT,-,TRBD1,13,TRBJ1-5,TRBV30
CASSPGGAPGGLNSPLHF,TGTGCCAGCAGCCCAGGGGGGGCCCCCGGCGGCCTTAATTCACCCCTCCACTTT,-,TRBD1,18,TRBJ1-6,TRBV3-1/TRBV3-2
CASSLGTEPLYTF,TGTGCCAGCTCACTAGGGACGGAACCCCTCTACACCTTC,-,-,13,TRBJ1-2,TRBV18
CASTDGGEKLFF,TGTGCCAGCACGGACGGGGGCGAAAAACTGTTTTTT,-,-,12,TRBJ1-4,TRBV6-5
CASSSRPSGGASEQYF,TGCGCCAGCAGCTCTCGGCCTAGCGGGGGGGCCTCCGAGCAGTACTTC,few,TRBD2,16,TRBJ2-7,TRBV5-1
CASRTSGGPTGELFF,TGTGCCAGCAGAACTAGCGGGGGGCCCACCGGGGAGCTGTTTTTT,few,TRBD2,15,TRBJ2-2,TRBV6-5
CASSVEGTYGYTF,TGTGCCAGCAGTGTAGAAGGCACCTATGGCTACACCTTC,-,-,13,TRBJ1-2,TRBV2